A selection of T cell receptor beta chains follows, all from one sample in a study of blood T cell repertoires in COVID-19. The protocol was immunoSEQ multiplex PCR, while the TCRdb copy is restricted to in-frame clones and leaves out a portion. Of 70,000 to 100,000 clones in the sample, approximately 78% were seen once. The sequenced material came from peripheral blood. These receptors came from a man aged 50-59 years with active or convalescent COVID-19. Each CDR3 is given with its conserved first and last residue. D genes are given only for firm matches. Some rows mark clone size as missing; the rest say once, few, many or name a class of expanded clone.

D	V	size	J	CDR3	DNA
-	TRBV6-5	-	TRBJ1-2	CASTYRGENYGYTF	TGTGCCAGCACCTACCGCGGAGAAAACTATGGCTACACCTTC
TRBD2	TRBV5-1	-	TRBJ2-5	CASSLGLAGGQETQYF	TGCGCCAGCAGCTTGGGGCTAGCGGGGGGACAAGAGACCCAGTACTTC
-	TRBV24-1	-	TRBJ1-1	CATSDWLNTEAFF	TGTGCCACCAGTGATTGGCTCAACACTGAAGCTTTCTTT
-	TRBV9	-	TRBJ2-3	CASSVEGGEGTDTQYF	TGTGCCAGCAGCGTAGAAGGGGGAGAGGGCACAGATACGCAGTATTTT
TRBD2	TRBV13	-	TRBJ2-1	CASSSAGLAGGYNEQFF	TGTGCCAGCAGCTCCGCAGGACTAGCGGGGGGGTACAATGAGCAGTTCTTC
-	TRBV19	-	TRBJ1-1	CASSSQAETEAFF	TGTGCCAGTAGTAGCCAGGCAGAAACTGAAGCTTTCTTT
-	TRBV19	-	TRBJ2-7	CASRQGPGSYEQYF	TGTGCCAGTAGGCAGGGCCCTGGGTCCTACGAGCAGTACTTC
-	TRBV7-8	-	TRBJ1-5	CASSTHPRQASNQPQHF	TGTGCCAGCAGCACCCATCCCAGGCAAGCTAGCAATCAGCCCCAGCATTTT
-	TRBV5-4	-	TRBJ2-3	CASKGWMETDTQYF	TGTGCCAGCAAAGGTTGGATGGAGACAGATACGCAGTATTTT
-	TRBV6-5	-	TRBJ1-4	CASSYDTTTNEKLFF	TGTGCCAGCAGTTACGACACAACAACTAATGAAAAACTGTTTTTT
TRBD1	TRBV19	many	TRBJ1-5	CASTRTGGQPQHF	TGTGCCAGTACCAGGACAGGTGGACAGCCCCAGCATTTT
-	TRBV12-2	-	TRBJ1-2	CASRLAGQGDGYTF	TGTGCAAGTCGCTTAGCGGGACAGGGGGATGGCTACACCTTC
TRBD1	TRBV6-1	-	TRBJ1-2	CASSEDRGNYGYTF	TGTGCCAGCAGTGAGGACAGGGGGAACTATGGCTACACCTTC
TRBD2	TRBV7-6	once	TRBJ2-1	CASSLLADYNEQFF	TGTGCCAGCAGCTTACTAGCGGACTACAATGAGCAGTTCTTC
-	TRBV19	-	TRBJ1-5	CASTDSYNQPQHF	TGTGCCAGTACAGACAGCTACAATCAGCCCCAGCATTTT
TRBD1	TRBV4-2	once	TRBJ2-3	CASSRETGATDTQYF	TGTGCCAGCAGCCGGGAGACAGGGGCCACGGATACGCAGTATTTT
-	TRBV2	-	TRBJ1-6	CASSEQNSPLHF	TGTGCCAGCAGTGAGCAGAATTCACCCCTCCACTTT
TRBD2	TRBV7-9	-	TRBJ2-4	CASTKGGKVDIQYF	TGTGCCAGCACCAAGGGAGGGAAAGTGGACATTCAGTACTTC
TRBD1	TRBV4-3	-	TRBJ2-5	CASSHAPGQGGETQYF	TGCGCCAGCAGCCACGCCCCGGGACAGGGCGGCGAGACCCAGTACTTC
TRBD2	TRBV9	-	TRBJ2-1	CASSVVAGGFPEQFF	TGTGCCAGCAGCGTAGTTGCGGGGGGGTTTCCTGAGCAGTTCTTC
TRBD2	TRBV28	few	TRBJ2-1	CASSLPRLAALNEQFF	TGTGCCAGCAGTTTACCCCGACTAGCGGCCCTCAATGAGCAGTTCTTC
-	TRBV21-1	-	TRBJ2-2	CASSKKNRDEMNTGELFF	TGTGCCAGCAGCAAAAAGAACAGGGACGAAATGAACACCGGGGAGCTGTTTTTT
-	TRBV10-3	once	TRBJ1-3	CAATPDSSGNTIYF	TGTGCCGCCACCCCGGACAGCTCTGGAAACACCATATATTTT
TRBD1	TRBV28	-	TRBJ1-2	CASRASGGVYGYTF	TGTGCCAGCAGGGCCTCAGGGGGCGTTTATGGCTACACCTTC
-	TRBV7-2	-	TRBJ1-5	CASSLLDQPQHF	TGTGCCAGCAGCTTACTCGATCAGCCCCAGCATTTT
TRBD2	TRBV7-2	-	TRBJ2-6	CASSPSGGSGANVLTF	TGTGCCAGCAGCCCCTCGGGGGGCTCTGGGGCCAACGTCCTGACTTTC
-	TRBV7-2	-	TRBJ2-7	CASSLSEGVYEQYF	TGTGCCAGCAGCTTAAGCGAAGGGGTCTACGAGCAGTACTTC
TRBD1	TRBV3-1/TRBV3-2	-	TRBJ1-2	CASSQGTAVNYGYTF	TGTGCCAGCAGCCAGGGGACAGCAGTAAACTATGGCTACACCTTC
-	TRBV30	-	TRBJ1-4	CAFEGLANEKLFF	TGTGCCTTCGAGGGTTTAGCTAATGAAAAACTGTTTTTT
-	TRBV21-1	-	TRBJ1-1	CASSKVGLGVNTEAFF	TGTGCCAGCAGCAAAGTAGGCTTGGGAGTGAACACTGAAGCTTTCTTT
TRBD1	TRBV5-6	-	TRBJ1-1	CASSTGADTEAFF	TGTGCCAGCAGCACAGGGGCGGACACTGAAGCTTTCTTT
-	TRBV27	-	TRBJ2-3	CASSVPSGDTQYF	TGTGCCAGCAGTGTACCCTCGGGGGATACGCAGTATTTT
TRBD1	TRBV27	-	TRBJ1-2	CASSLSQGGGYTF	TGTGCCAGCAGTTTATCACAGGGGGGTGGCTACACCTTC
-	TRBV3-1/TRBV3-2	-	TRBJ2-7	CASSLRGYYEQYF	TGTGCCAGCAGCCTCAGGGGATACTACGAGCAGTACTTC
-	TRBV7-9	-	TRBJ1-5	CASSQGSDQPQHF	TGTGCCAGCAGCCAGGGTTCAGATCAGCCCCAGCATTTT
-	TRBV10-1	-	TRBJ2-2	CASSESKAASGELFF	TGCGCCAGCAGTGAGTCAAAGGCGGCCTCCGGGGAGCTGTTTTTT
TRBD1	TRBV5-1	-	TRBJ2-5	CASSLGQEEETQYF	TGCGCCAGCAGCTTAGGACAGGAGGAAGAGACCCAGTACTTC
-	TRBV6-6	-	TRBJ1-2	CASGQALSGYTF	TGTGCCAGCGGGCAGGCCCTAAGTGGCTACACCTTC
TRBD1	TRBV2	-	TRBJ1-2	CASSEGQGVNYGYTF	TGTGCCAGCAGTGAAGGGCAGGGGGTGAACTATGGCTACACCTTC
-	TRBV9	-	TRBJ1-4	CASSRTQGKDEKLFF	TGTGCCAGCAGCCGGACCCAGGGAAAGGATGAAAAACTGTTTTTT
-	TRBV5-1	-	TRBJ1-2	CASSLRQSYGYTF	TGCGCCAGCAGCTTGAGACAATCCTATGGCTACACCTTC